A selection of T cell receptor beta chains follows, all from one sample in a study of blood T cells in healthy people across ages. TCRdb fed the 5' RACE reads into MiXCR, producing one record per CDR3 protein. The table records 780,000 or so distinct CDR3 sequences, about 56% of them present only once. The specimen was blood. These TCRs come from a man between 35 and 55 years old in good health. Each CDR3 is given with its conserved first and last residue. The order of the fields is D gene, J gene, clone size, V gene, CDR3 DNA, CDR3 protein. D genes are given only for firm matches. Clone size is stated in some rows and not others, as once, few, many or a class when expanded.

d_gene: .
j_gene: TRBJ1-1
abundance: .
v_gene: TRBV29-1
CDR3nt: TGCAGCGTCGGTTCGGGGGGGGAGGTGGAAGCTTTCTTT
CDR3aa: CSVGSGGEVEAFF

d_gene: .
j_gene: TRBJ2-1
abundance: .
v_gene: TRBV20-1
CDR3nt: TGCAGTGCCGGGGGGCAGGGGCATTACAATGAGCAGTTCTTC
CDR3aa: CSAGGQGHYNEQFF

d_gene: .
j_gene: TRBJ2-5
abundance: .
v_gene: TRBV7-9
CDR3nt: TGTGCCAGCAGCTCGACTAGGGCAGAGACCCAGTACTTC
CDR3aa: CASSSTRAETQYF

d_gene: .
j_gene: TRBJ2-1
abundance: .
v_gene: TRBV6-2/TRBV6-3
CDR3nt: TGTGCCAGCAGGCAACAGGGTAATGAGCAGTTCTTC
CDR3aa: CASRQQGNEQFF

d_gene: .
j_gene: TRBJ1-2
abundance: few
v_gene: TRBV24-1
CDR3nt: TGTGCCACCAGTGATTCGACGGAAAACTATGGCTACACCTTC
CDR3aa: CATSDSTENYGYTF

d_gene: .
j_gene: TRBJ1-1
abundance: .
v_gene: TRBV27
CDR3nt: TGTGCCAGCAGTCAGGGATGGGGGGGCGGAAAAGCTTTCTTT
CDR3aa: CASSQGWGGGKAFF

d_gene: TRBD2
j_gene: TRBJ2-3
abundance: .
v_gene: TRBV7-9
CDR3nt: TGTGCCAGCAGCTTATGGACTAGCGGGATTACAGATACGCAGTATTTT
CDR3aa: CASSLWTSGITDTQYF

d_gene: .
j_gene: TRBJ1-2
abundance: .
v_gene: TRBV28
CDR3nt: TGTGCCAGCAGTTTATCTCAGGGCTACTATGGCTACACCTTC
CDR3aa: CASSLSQGYYGYTF

d_gene: .
j_gene: TRBJ2-5
abundance: few
v_gene: TRBV12-3/TRBV12-4
CDR3nt: TGTGCCAGCAGTTTAGAGCGAGCGGCCAAAGAGACCCAGTACTTC
CDR3aa: CASSLERAAKETQYF

d_gene: .
j_gene: TRBJ1-5
abundance: .
v_gene: TRBV4-1
CDR3nt: TGCGCCAGCAGCCAAGATCTTCTACAGAAGCTCGAGCATTTT
CDR3aa: CASSQDLLQKLEHF

d_gene: TRBD2
j_gene: TRBJ2-1
abundance: many
v_gene: TRBV15
CDR3nt: TGTGCCACCAGCAGGGTTACAGCGGGGCTCTCCTACAATGAGCAGTTCTTC
CDR3aa: CATSRVTAGLSYNEQFF

d_gene: .
j_gene: TRBJ2-3
abundance: once
v_gene: TRBV12-3/TRBV12-4
CDR3nt: TGTGCCAGCAGTTTGGGGGTTCGGGGGACGAGAACAGATACGCAGTATTTT
CDR3aa: CASSLGVRGTRTDTQYF

d_gene: .
j_gene: TRBJ2-5
abundance: .
v_gene: TRBV7-6
CDR3nt: TGTGCCAGCAGCTTAGTGGCAGAGACCCAAGAGACCCAGTACTTC
CDR3aa: CASSLVAETQETQYF

d_gene: .
j_gene: TRBJ2-5
abundance: .
v_gene: TRBV6-6
CDR3nt: TGTGCCAGCAGTTACAAAGTCCAGATACAAGAGACCCAGTACTTC
CDR3aa: CASSYKVQIQETQYF

d_gene: TRBD1
j_gene: TRBJ2-3
abundance: few
v_gene: TRBV5-1
CDR3nt: TGCGCCAGCAGCTTGGCCGGACAGGGATTCACAGATACGCAGTATTTT
CDR3aa: CASSLAGQGFTDTQYF

d_gene: .
j_gene: TRBJ1-2
abundance: .
v_gene: TRBV29-1
CDR3nt: TGCAGCGTTGAAGGGGGCAGGGGTGGAGATGGCTACACCTTC
CDR3aa: CSVEGGRGGDGYTF

d_gene: TRBD2
j_gene: TRBJ2-3
abundance: .
v_gene: TRBV28
CDR3nt: TGTGCCAGCAGTCTCGGGACTAGCGGAGACGGGACGAATACGCAATATTTT
CDR3aa: CASSLGTSGDGTNTQYF

d_gene: .
j_gene: TRBJ1-2
abundance: .
v_gene: TRBV19
CDR3nt: TGTGCCATCCCAGGGCTAGTCGGCTACACCTTC
CDR3aa: CAIPGLVGYTF

d_gene: TRBD1
j_gene: TRBJ2-7
abundance: few
v_gene: TRBV29-1
CDR3nt: TGCAGCGCATCCGGGACAGGGAGCTACGAGCAGTACTTC
CDR3aa: CSASGTGSYEQYF

d_gene: .
j_gene: TRBJ2-6
abundance: .
v_gene: TRBV27
CDR3nt: TGTGCCAGCAGTTTATCGGAGTGGGGCAACTCTGGGGCCAACGTCCTGACTTTC
CDR3aa: CASSLSEWGNSGANVLTF

d_gene: .
j_gene: TRBJ2-5
abundance: .
v_gene: TRBV20-1
CDR3nt: TGCAGTGCTAGGGGGCTCGGCAACCAAGAGACCCAGTACTTC
CDR3aa: CSARGLGNQETQYF

d_gene: TRBD2
j_gene: TRBJ2-1
abundance: once
v_gene: TRBV20-1
CDR3nt: TGCAGTGCTGCGAGACTAGCGGGGTATGAGCAGTTCTTC
CDR3aa: CSAARLAGYEQFF

d_gene: .
j_gene: TRBJ2-5
abundance: .
v_gene: TRBV28
CDR3nt: TGTGCCAGCAGTTTTATGTGGGAGCTTCAGGAGACCCAGTACTTC
CDR3aa: CASSFMWELQETQYF

d_gene: TRBD2
j_gene: TRBJ2-7
abundance: .
v_gene: TRBV7-2
CDR3nt: TGTGCCAGCAGCTTTGATCTAGCGGGAGTTGGCGAGCAGTACTTC
CDR3aa: CASSFDLAGVGEQYF

d_gene: TRBD2
j_gene: TRBJ2-1
abundance: .
v_gene: TRBV15
CDR3nt: TGTGCCACCAGCAGGGGGACTAGCGGGGGTTACAATGAGCAGTTCTTC
CDR3aa: CATSRGTSGGYNEQFF